This is a list of T cell receptor beta chains from one sample in a study of response to subunit inactivated influenza vaccine. TCRdb re-analysed the RT-PCR reads in MiXCR, keeping a single row per CDR3 protein. The repertoire has roughly 620,000 distinct CDR3 sequences, roughly 10% of them found once; the top ten carry about 10%. The sample was also linked to a second study, of T cells expressing NK-cell markers.

The input for sequencing was PBMCs from blood, taken on the day of vaccination. The receptor source for this set is a man aged 50 to 59 who received an inactivated influenza vaccine. Both conserved end residues are part of each CDR3. A D gene is named only where the DNA matches it firmly. The size of a clone is reported for some rows only, either as once, few or many, or as a class for expanded clones.

clone size,J gene,V gene,D gene,CDR3 DNA,CDR3 protein
few,TRBJ2-5,TRBV29-1,TRBD1,TGCAGCGTGAGAGGACAGGGGGCTTGGGAGACCCAGTACTTC,CSVRGQGAWETQYF
.,TRBJ2-3,TRBV7-9,.,TGTGCCAGCAGCTTATGGGCAGGGTGGGCAGATACGCAGTATTTT,CASSLWAGWADTQYF
.,TRBJ2-4,TRBV5-6,TRBD1,TGTGCCAGCAGCTTGGAAGGGGGCGCGGTAATTGCCAAAAACATTCAGTACTTC,CASSLEGGAVIAKNIQYF
few,TRBJ2-7,TRBV7-2,.,TGTGCCAGCAGCTTAGTCGTCGGACGTGGGTCTCCCTACGAGCAGTACTTC,CASSLVVGRGSPYEQYF
.,TRBJ2-2,TRBV12-3/TRBV12-4,.,TGTGCCAGCAGCCAGGGGCGTGGCACCGGGGAGCTGTTTTTT,CASSQGRGTGELFF
few,TRBJ2-3,TRBV5-1,.,TGCGCCAGCAGCTTGGAACGGGAAGGTGATACGCAGTATTTT,CASSLEREGDTQYF
.,TRBJ2-6,TRBV18,.,TGTGCCAGCTCTTCCGGCTCCGTCTCTGGGGCCAACGTCCTGACTTTC,CASSSGSVSGANVLTF
.,TRBJ1-2,TRBV6-1,.,TGTGCCAGCACCCCTGGGGAAAGGGCCTATGGCTACACCTTC,CASTPGERAYGYTF
.,TRBJ2-3,TRBV25-1,TRBD2,TGTGCCAGCAGTCCTCTTAGCGGGGGGGCCTCAGATACGCAGTATTTT,CASSPLSGGASDTQYF
few,TRBJ1-1,TRBV19,TRBD1,TGTGCCAGTAGGGTTCAGGGGGCGTCCCCAGGGACTGAAGCTTTCTTT,CASRVQGASPGTEAFF
many,TRBJ2-7,TRBV6-5,.,TGTGCCAGCAGTTACTCTCTGGGTTCGGACGAGCAGTACTTC,CASSYSLGSDEQYF
many,TRBJ2-5,TRBV15,TRBD2,TGTGCCACAAGGGAGGGGCGGGAGACCCAGTACTTC,CATREGRETQYF
.,TRBJ2-3,TRBV27,TRBD2,TGTGCCAGCCTTAAAGCGGGGGGGCGAATCCCAGATACGCAGTATTTT,CASLKAGGRIPDTQYF
many,TRBJ2-2,TRBV11-3,.,TGTGCCAGCAGACAGGGACAAAACACCGGGGAGCTGTTTTTT,CASRQGQNTGELFF
few,TRBJ2-5,TRBV6-1,TRBD1,TGTGCCAGCAGACAACACGGACAGGGGATACAAGAGACCCAGTACTTC,CASRQHGQGIQETQYF
.,TRBJ2-7,TRBV5-1,TRBD1,TGCGCCAGCAGCTTTTCCCAGGGGGCGCCGTACGAGCAGTACTTC,CASSFSQGAPYEQYF
many,TRBJ2-3,TRBV7-9,.,TGTGCCAGCAGCTTAAGCATTGGAGGGCCAACAGATACGCAGTATTTT,CASSLSIGGPTDTQYF
many,TRBJ1-6,TRBV15,.,TGTGCCACCAGCAGACGCAATAATTCACCCCTCCACTTT,CATSRRNNSPLHF
few,TRBJ2-7,TRBV3-1,.,TGTGCCAGCAGCCCTATTTACAGGGACGCCCGTTTCTCCTACGAGCAGTACTTC,CASSPIYRDARFSYEQYF
few,TRBJ2-1,TRBV12-3/TRBV12-4,.,TGTGCCAGCAGTTACTCGCTGTGGGGGGCGCGGTACAATGAGCAGTTCTTC,CASSYSLWGARYNEQFF
.,TRBJ1-1,TRBV29-1,TRBD1,TGCAGCGTTGGGACAGGGGGAGTAGGCACTGAAGCTTTCTTT,CSVGTGGVGTEAFF
many,TRBJ1-1,TRBV29-1,TRBD1,TGCAGCGTCCACAGGGGGCCAGGGCAATGGAACACTGAAGCTTTCTTT,CSVHRGPGQWNTEAFF
few,TRBJ2-1,TRBV6-4,TRBD2,TGTGCCAGCAGTGCCATGGCGGGAGGGCAGTACAATGAGCAGTTCTTC,CASSAMAGGQYNEQFF
.,TRBJ2-1,TRBV6-7,.,TGTGCCAGCAGTAGCCGGGATCCGTCCTACAATGAGCAGTTCTTC,CASSSRDPSYNEQFF
many,TRBJ1-1,TRBV12-3/TRBV12-4,.,TGCGCCAGCAGCTTGGACACTGAAGCTTTCTTT,CASSLDTEAFF
many,TRBJ2-1,TRBV7-3,.,TGTGCCAGCAGCTTACTCGTGGGCCCGAATGAGCAGTTCTTC,CASSLLVGPNEQFF
few,TRBJ2-3,TRBV10-3,.,TGTGCCATCAGTGAGTCAGGGACTAGCACAGATACGCAGTATTTT,CAISESGTSTDTQYF
many,TRBJ2-5,TRBV15,.,TGTGCCACCAGCAGAGATGGGGCCATACAAGAGACCCAGTACTTC,CATSRDGAIQETQYF
.,TRBJ1-2,TRBV5-1,.,TGCGCCAGCAGCAGATTGTCGGGCAGCAACTATGGCTACACCTTC,CASSRLSGSNYGYTF
.,TRBJ2-3,TRBV29-1,.,TGCAGCGGCCGCCATAGTGCAGATACGCAGTATTTT,CSGRHSADTQYF
few,TRBJ1-5,TRBV28,.,TGTGCCAGCAGTCTCGGTAACTACAATCAGCCCCAGCATTTT,CASSLGNYNQPQHF
few,TRBJ1-5,TRBV28,.,TGTGCCAGCAGGAGCGGGCAGCCCCAGCATTTT,CASRSGQPQHF